What follows are 26 T cell receptor delta chains derived from one specimen sequenced in a study of γδ T cells in repeated Plasmodium falciparum infection. TCRdb reanalysed the multiplex PCR reads with CATT. This table has over 90,000 delta-chain clones, more than 0.85% appearing once. Bulk repertoires came from Vgamma9/Vdelta2+ or Vdelta2-negative gammadelta T cells flow-sorted from PBMC. Sample: gamma-delta T cells from blood. The origin of the receptors is a pool of human donors (malaria-infected and uninfected, not separated).

This clone has a count of ten or more. Other nucleotide sequences from this sample produce the same CDR3. This chain connects TRDV1 to TRDJ1, with 12 nucleotides matching TRDD3. The CDR3 is 26 residues long. The V gene end was trimmed by 0 bases and the J gene end by 0 bases; junction bases not matched to a gene: 29. Germline CDR1 and CDR2: TSWWSYY and QGS. The CDR3 protein is CALGELEPYSYEFVLGDTSYTDKLIF. CDR3 nucleotide sequence: TGTGCTCTTGGGGAACTAGAACCTTACTCCTACGAGTTTGTACTGGGGGATACATCGTACACCGATAAACTCATCTTT.

This clone turned up a few times. A far larger clone is one nucleotide away, so this likely arose from a read error. Other nucleotide sequences in the sample specify the same CDR3. This chain uses TRDV1 with TRDJ2; 11 bases align to TRDD3. The J gene, absent from TCRdb, was called here by matching the DNA to germline. The ends lost 5 bases at V and 0 bases at J; junction bases unmatched: 32. Per germline, CDR1 TSWWSYY and CDR2 QGS. The CDR3 loop spans 26 amino acids. The CDR3 loop reads CALGNPDSDHRWGIRDIKALTAQLFF. The CDR3, as DNA: TGTGCTCTTGGGAACCCAGACTCGGATCATCGATGGGGGATACGCGATATAAAAGCTTTGACAGCACAACTCTTCTTT.

Note on this clone: TCRdb has a much larger clone's protein, which differs at residue 3 from the translation of this DNA, likely because of a read error; what is shown is the protein translated from the DNA. V gene TRDV2 combines with J gene TRDJ1; 9 bases line up with TRDD2. The J gene is not listed in TCRdb, so it was assigned here from a DNA match to germline. In germline, CDR1 is GEAIGNYY, CDR2 EKD. The CDR3 consists of 19 residues. CDR3 protein: CARDPGLPTPSGRTDKLIF. CDR3 DNA sequence: TGTGCCCGTGACCCCGGCCTTCCTACGCCTTCTGGCCGCACCGATAAACTCATCTTT.

This clone was seen more than once but under ten times. The protein recorded in TCRdb matches a much larger clone and deviates from this DNA's translation at residue 8, suggesting a read error; the protein here is obtained by translating the DNA. This chain joins TRDV1 and TRDJ1; no clear D. As TCRdb names no J gene, one was assigned here on the basis of a DNA match to germline. CDR1 is TSWWSYY, CDR2 QGS, per germline. V shed 5 bases and J shed 1 base, with 23 bases lying between them. The CDR3 extends over 18 amino acids. Written as DNA, the CDR3 is TGTGCTCTTGGGAACTACCTCTCCCCGTCTTACTTCACCGATAAACTCATCTTT. Translated: CALGNYLSPSYFTDKLIF.

Comment on this clone: This is likely an artifact of a read error, given a far larger clone one base away. The same CDR3 is also encoded by other DNA sequences in this sample. V usage is TRDV2 and J usage is TRDJ3; the D gene is possibly TRDD3 (6 bases). The J gene was not available in TCRdb and was assigned here by matching the DNA to germline segments. Per germline, CDR1 GEAIGNYY and CDR2 EKD. The CDR3 runs 18 residues. The V end lost 4 bases, the J end lost 2 bases, and 17 bases lay between the germline ends. The DNA of the CDR3 is TGTGCCTGTGATTATGGGGGGTCCCAAGCCTGGGACACCCGACAGATGTTTTTC. Residues: CACDYGGSQAWDTRQMFF.

This clone turned up a few times. This DNA translates differently at residue 13 from the TCRdb protein, which is that of a much larger clone; a read error is likely, and the protein shown is the DNA's own translation. The chain uses TRDV2 and TRDJ1; 10 bases line up with TRDD3. Trimming took 0 bases from V and 2 from J; bases not matched to a gene: 17. The CDR3 totals 20 residues. Germline V lookup: CDR1 GEAIGNYY, CDR2 EKD. The CDR3: CACDTLPTGDTRPETDKLIF. Written as DNA, the CDR3 is TGTGCCTGTGACACCCTTCCTACGGGGGATACGCGCCCTGAGACCGATAAACTCATCTTT.

The table lists this clone with many counts. The mismatch at residue 5 between this DNA's translation and the TCRdb protein of a much larger clone likely reflects a read error; the protein shown is translated from the DNA. The rearrangement links TRDV1 to TRDJ1, with 7 bases fitting TRDD3. Germline lookup yields CDR1 TSWWSYY and CDR2 QGS. The trim removed 4 bases at V and 5 bases at J, leaving 16 bases unmatched. The CDR3 loop spans 17 amino acids. The DNA for the CDR3 is TGTGCTCTTGGGGGATACAGCCTGGGATACTACCGGGATAAACTCATCTTT. It specifies CALGGYSLGYYRDKLIF.

For this clone: Given a far larger clone just one base away, this is likely a sequencing read error. Other DNA sequences from this sample encode an identical CDR3 as well. The V call is TRDV1, the J call TRDJ1; TRDD2 might be the D (6 bases). Germline V gene data show CDR1 as TSWWSYY and CDR2 as QGS. This CDR3 is built from 25 residues. CDR3 region: CALGESTEQATSYPHWYMGTDKLIF. The CDR3 DNA reads TGTGCTCTCGGGGAAAGTACTGAACAGGCTACGTCCTACCCTCACTGGTATATGGGCACCGATAAACTCATCTTT.

This clone was seen only a few times. This likely reflects a read error, since a far larger clone is one base away. At the DNA level, this CDR3 is encoded by other sequences in the same sample as well. The gene calls are TRDV2 and TRDJ1; TRDD3 matches 9 bases. Germline assignment: CDR1 GEAIGNYY and CDR2 EKD. The CDR3 is 23 residues long. The ends lost 3 bases at V and 3 bases at J; junction bases unmatched: 31. The CDR3 DNA is TGTGCCTGTGACCTTCGCCATTTAGAGAATTTACTGGGGGACACACCCCGCTCCGATAAACTCATCTTT. It specifies CACDLRHLENLLGDTPRSDKLIF.

As for this clone: A far larger clone is one nucleotide away, so this likely arose from a read error. This sample also contains other DNA sequences that code for the same CDR3. The J gene is TRDJ1, the V gene TRDV1; no firm D call. TCRdb is silent on the J gene; assignment here came from matching the DNA to germline. The V and J ends lost 4 bases and 0 bases respectively, with 15 bases between them. The CDR3 loop spans 16 amino acids. Germline V CDR1 and CDR2: TSWWSYY, QGS. The CDR3 sequence is CALGGLPVRDTDKLIF. CDR3 DNA sequence: TGTGCTCTTGGGGGGCTCCCGGTACGTGACACCGATAAACTCATCTTT.

This clone came up a few times. The TCRdb protein comes from a much larger clone and disagrees with this DNA's translation at residue 12, likely due to a read error; the protein given here is derived from the DNA. The gene calls are TRDV2 and TRDJ1, with D unclear. Germline CDR1 GEAIGNYY, CDR2 EKD. The CDR3 loop spans 14 amino acids. CDR3 protein: CACDLIMRADKHIF. The CDR3 bases are TGTGCCTGTGATCTAATCATGAGGGCCGATAAACACATCTTT.

This clone was detected only a few times. TCRdb pairs this DNA with a much larger clone's protein that differs at residue 10, likely a read error; the protein shown was translated from the DNA. The chain uses TRDV2 and TRDJ1; 12 nucleotides match TRDD3. The CDR3 sequence is 18 residues long. Germline V gene data show CDR1 as GEAIGNYY and CDR2 as EKD. V trimming: 3 bases; J trimming: 0 bases; junction bases outside the gene matches: 10. The CDR3 loop reads CACDGLGDTRENTDKLIF. CDR3 nucleotides: TGTGCCTGTGACGGACTGGGGGATACAAGGGAAAACACCGATAAACTCATCTTT.

Worth noting for this clone: TCRdb shows a much larger clone's protein in place of this DNA's translation, and the two differ at residue 4, likely through a read error; the protein shown is translated from the DNA. This rearrangement joins TRDV1 to TRDJ1, with D possibly being TRDD3 (7 bases). Germline matching of the DNA provided the J gene here, since TCRdb leaves it blank. The CDR3 is made up of 18 amino acids. CDR1 and CDR2 from the germline V gene are TSWWSYY and QGS. The CDR3 spells CALRELILRLGGTDKLIF. The CDR3 nucleotides are TGTGCTCTTAGGGAACTAATCCTACGTCTGGGGGGGACCGATAAACTCATCTTT.

This clone appeared a few times. A far larger clone is only one base removed, so a read error is likely. The sample carries other DNA sequences with the same CDR3. The chain recombines TRDV1 with TRDJ1; TRDD3 matches at 7 bases. The CDR3 runs 18 residues. In germline, CDR1 is TSWWSYY, CDR2 QGS. With V trimmed by 6 bases and J by 3 bases, 19 bases remained unmatched. The CDR3 DNA is TGTGCTCTTGGCGAAGATAACTGGGGCCGACGGGAGGCCGATAAACTCATCTTT. This codes for CALGEDNWGRREADKLIF.

In regard to this clone: A far larger clone is one nucleotide away, so this likely arose from a read error. Other DNA sequences within the sample encode an identical CDR3. The rearrangement uses TRDV2 and TRDJ1, with 8 bases matching TRDD3. TCRdb carries no J gene annotation; the J gene was assigned here by matching the DNA with germline. This CDR3 has 18 amino acids. J was trimmed by 0 bases and V by 0 bases; bases with no gene match: 11. Germline assignment: CDR1 GEAIGNYY and CDR2 EKD. This CDR3 reads CACDTRSGGTWYTDKLIF. The CDR3 bases are TGTGCCTGTGACACCAGGTCTGGGGGAACATGGTACACCGATAAACTCATCTTT.

Points on this clone: A read error likely explains this, since a far larger clone differs by one base. Other DNA variants within this sample encode the same CDR3. The J gene is uncalled and the V gene is TRDV2; no DNA check was done on the table's D call, TRDD3. This CDR3 spans 20 amino acids. CDR1 GEAIGNYY and CDR2 EKD come from the germline V gene. CDR3 nucleotide sequence: TGTGCCTGTGACTCCCTTGGTGGGGGATTCTTTTCGTCGTACACCGATAAACTCATCTTC. This translates into CACDSLGGGFFSSYTDKLIF.

This clone turned up a few times. This DNA translates differently at residue 5 from the TCRdb protein, which is that of a much larger clone; a read error is likely, and the protein shown is the DNA's own translation. The chain recombines TRDV1 with TRDJ1, with TRDD3 matching over 12 bases. Since TCRdb gives no J gene, matching the DNA to germline was used here to assign it. The V gene's germline CDR1 is TSWWSYY and CDR2 QGS. CDR3 length equals 26 residues. V lost 5 bases, J lost 0 bases, and 34 bases stayed unmatched. CDR3 DNA sequence: TGTGCTCTTGGGAACGGATTTTATTCCTACGTGAACCTACTGGGGGATACTGTGCAGCACACCGATAAACTCATCTTT. Its protein is CALGNGFYSYVNLLGDTVQHTDKLIF.

This clone has at least ten counts. The translation of this DNA and the TCRdb protein of a much larger clone differ at residue 13, probably owing to a read error; the protein shown here is translated from the DNA. V and J are TRDV2 and TRDJ1; the match to TRDD3 covers 10 bases. The J gene, absent from TCRdb, was called here by matching the DNA to germline. Germline V gene lookup returns CDR1 GEAIGNYY and CDR2 EKD. The CDR3 runs 16 residues. The CDR3 region is CACVNLGDMATDELIF. DNA for the CDR3: TGTGCCTGTGTCAACCTGGGGGATATGGCGACCGATGAACTCATCTTT.

This clone was picked up a small number of times. This likely stems from a read error, as it lies one base from a far larger clone. Additional DNA sequences in this sample encode the identical CDR3. The gene calls are TRDV1 and TRDJ1; TRDD3 agrees at 11 bases. CDR1 is TSWWSYY and CDR2 is QGS in the germline V gene. The CDR3 spans 20 residues. CDR3 region: CALGAAFGWWGIRGTDKLIF. The CDR3 DNA reads as TGTGCTCTTGGGGCCGCCTTCGGCTGGTGGGGGATACGGGGGACCGATAAGCTCATCTTT.

There are a few counts of this clone. TCRdb lists the protein of a much larger clone for this DNA, which differs at residue 12, so this is likely a read error; the protein given here is translated from the DNA itself. The chain couples TRDV2 to TRDJ1, with 13 bases fitting TRDD3. Matching the DNA to germline supplied the J gene, which TCRdb does not give. The CDR3 consists of 16 residues. With V trimmed by 1 base and J by 7 bases, 8 bases remained unmatched. Germline CDR1 is GEAIGNYY and CDR2 is EKD. The CDR3 DNA sequence: TGTGCCTGTGACACACTGGGGGATACGCGACGAGGTAAACTCATCTTT. As protein: CACDTLGDTRRGKLIF.

This clone has just a few counts. A read error likely explains why the TCRdb protein, taken from a much larger clone, differs from this DNA's translation at residue 23; the protein shown is translated from the DNA. V gene TRDV1 was called; the J gene was not; whether TRDD3, the table's D call, matches the DNA was not checked. Germline assignment: CDR1 TSWWSYY and CDR2 QGS. The CDR3 length is 24 residues. The CDR3 loop is CALGESPTSSMYWGITPHTDKLTF. The DNA for the CDR3 is TGTGCTCTTGGGGAATCCCCAACCTCCTCGATGTACTGGGGGATCACCCCTCACACCGATAAACTCACCTTT.

This clone was detected many times. Other DNA sequences in the same sample also yield this CDR3. The J gene is TRDJ2, the V gene TRDV1; D possibly corresponds to TRDD3 (6 bases). Per the germline V gene, CDR1 is TSWWSYY and CDR2 is QGS. Trimming removed 2 bases from V and 1 base from J, with 26 bases in between. The CDR3 is 21 amino acids. CDR3 nucleotides: TGTGCTCTTGGGGAATTAGTGTTCGGGGATCTGGTATGGCTTTTGACAGCACAACTCTTCTTT. Its translation: CALGELVFGDLVWLLTAQLFF.

This clone was observed at least ten times. V is TRDV1 and J is TRDJ1, with 12 bases matching TRDD3. Germline loops: CDR1 TSWWSYY, CDR2 QGS. J gave up 0 bases and V 0 bases, and 11 bases lay outside the gene matches. The CDR3 length is 20 residues. For the CDR3, the DNA is TGTGCTCTTGGGGAACTACGTGATACTGGGGGATACACGTACACCGATAAACTCATCTTT. Amino acid sequence: CALGELRDTGGYTYTDKLIF.

Remarks on this clone: The protein TCRdb lists belongs to a much larger clone and differs from this DNA's translation at residue 8, which points to a read error; the protein shown is made from the DNA. This rearrangement joins TRDV2 to TRDJ1; 10 bases are shared with TRDD3. The J gene was not available in TCRdb and was assigned here by matching the DNA to germline segments. This CDR3 is 20 amino acids long. After removal of 0 bases from V and 0 bases from J, the junction contained 15 bases not matched to a gene. The germline V gene has CDR1 GEAIGNYY and CDR2 EKD. The CDR3 bases are TGTGCCTGTGACACCCTGGTGGGGGGTACTGGGGGATCCGACACCGATAAACTCATCTTT. Its protein product is CACDTLVGGTGGSDTDKLIF.

This clone was recorded a few times. TCRdb pairs this DNA with a much larger clone's protein that differs at residue 8, likely a read error; the protein shown was translated from the DNA. This rearrangement joins TRDV1 to TRDJ1; D is perhaps TRDD2 or TRDD3 (7 bases each). Assignment of the J gene here rests on matching the DNA to germline, because TCRdb gives none. The CDR3 has 22 residues. From germline, CDR1 is TSWWSYY and CDR2 QGS. V was pared by 0 bases and J by 3 bases, with 32 bases between. Written as DNA, the CDR3 is TGTGCTCTTGGGGAACTAGCGCGTTCCTACTGGGGCACTATGAAAAGGGCCGATAAACTCATCTTT. It yields the protein CALGELARSYWGTMKRADKLIF.

As to this clone: The mismatch at residue 12 between this DNA's translation and the TCRdb protein of a much larger clone likely reflects a read error; the protein shown is translated from the DNA. This chain connects TRDV2 to TRDJ1; TRDD3 aligns across 9 bases. The J gene, left out of TCRdb, was set here by checking the DNA against germline. Per germline, CDR1 GEAIGNYY and CDR2 EKD. The CDR3 is 15 amino acids. The CDR3: CACDTVGDRGDRLIF. In DNA, the CDR3 is TGTGCCTGTGACACCGTGGGGGATAGGGGCGATAGACTCATCTTT.